Each of the 20 T cell receptor beta chains below was sequenced from the same sample in a study of shared T cell receptors in the human thymus. Here immunoSEQ multiplex PCR was the method, and the copy in TCRdb shows in-frame clones only, minus some. The repertoire consists of hundreds of thousands of clones, with 70% to 90% occurring once and the leading ten covering more than 0.009%. The sample was also reused in another study, on human thymus T cells.

The material sequenced was thymocytes. The receptors originated from a boy under two years old with a congenital heart defect.

The chain couples TRBV5-8 to TRBJ2-1, with D hard to call. The CDR3 totals 13 residues. Germline V gene lookup returns CDR1 SGHTS and CDR2 YDEGEE. Trimming shortened V by 4 bases and J by 12 bases, and 17 bases separated the two germline ends. Here the CDR3 DNA reads TGTGCCAGCAGCCTACCCCGGGTTTGGAGGCAGTTCTTC. As protein: CASSLPRVWRQFF.

CDR3 amino acids: CASSLARGRGSNQPQHF. The CDR3 nucleotides read TGTGCCAGCAGTCTCGCCAGGGGGCGCGGTAGCAATCAGCCCCAGCATTTT. J is TRBJ1-5 and V is TRBV28; TRBD1 matches at 8 bases. Per the germline V gene, CDR1 is MDHEN and CDR2 is SYDVKM. After removal of 5 bases from V and 0 bases from J, the junction contained 9 bases not matched to a gene. The length of the CDR3 is 17 residues.

The rearrangement links TRBV15 to TRBJ1-2; D is uncertain. Trimming took off 8 bases at V and 6 bases at J, with 22 bases between the two ends. The germline CDR1 and CDR2 sequences are LNHNV and YYDKDF (reference sequence). CDR3 length: 15 residues. The CDR3 sequence is CATAPREPLGNGYTF. CDR3 in DNA: TGTGCCACCGCACCGAGGGAGCCGCTAGGGAATGGCTACACCTTC.

The chain recombines TRBV23-1 with TRBJ2-1; 7 bases map to TRBD1. TRBV23-1 is known as an ORF, though its function is uncertain. This CDR3 spans 13 amino acids. The J segment lost 4 bases and the V segment lost 5 bases, leaving 2 bases of the junction unmatched. Here the CDR3 DNA reads TGCGCCAGCAGTTTGGGACAGTACAATGAGCAGTTCTTC. Translating gives CASSLGQYNEQFF.

V gene TRBV2 combines with J gene TRBJ1-1, with D unresolved. CDR1 SNHLY and CDR2 FYNNEI come from the germline V gene. The germline V and J ends were trimmed by 6 bases and 4 bases, with 15 bases remaining between them. The CDR3 loop spans 14 amino acids. The CDR3 region is CASRQRTEFTEAFF. CDR3 nucleotides: TGTGCCAGCAGGCAACGAACAGAATTCACTGAAGCTTTCTTT.

This clone was observed once. The CDR3, as DNA: TGTGCCAGCAGTGATACCGCTGGGACAGGGGGAAATCAGCCCCAGCATTTT. Amino acid sequence: CASSDTAGTGGNQPQHF. The V gene is TRBV28, the J gene TRBJ1-5; 11 bases fit TRBD1. Germline CDR1 reads MDHEN; CDR2 reads SYDVKM. There are 17 residues in the CDR3. J lost 4 bases, V lost 5 bases, and 10 bases had no gene match.

The rearrangement uses TRBV5-1 and TRBJ2-4; D is uncertain. Looked up from germline, CDR1 is SGHRS and CDR2 is YFSETQ. This CDR3 comprises 13 residues. Trimming stripped 0 bases from V and 5 bases from J, with 6 bases between. The CDR3 is CASSLALQNIQYF. The CDR3 nucleotides read TGCGCCAGCAGCTTGGCTCTCCAAAACATTCAGTACTTC.

The rearrangement joins TRBV7-4 to TRBJ1-1; D may be TRBD1 (5 bases). The germline V gene encodes CDR1 SGHVT and CDR2 SQSDAQ. V lost 7 bases and J 1 base, leaving 22 bases between the germline ends. This CDR3 is 17 amino acids long. The CDR3 DNA reads as TGTGCCAGCACCATAGCGGGGCAACCCTCAGAGAACACTGAAGCTTTCTTT. It yields the protein CASTIAGQPSENTEAFF.

This chain joins TRBV4-1 and TRBJ1-1, with D perhaps TRBD1 (5 bases). The CDR3 totals 14 residues. V was pared by 5 bases and J by 0 bases, with 10 bases between. Germline V lookup: CDR1 MGHRA, CDR2 YSYEKL. CDR3 sequence (DNA): TGCGCCAGCAGCGGACGGGACTTGAACACTGAAGCTTTCTTT. Its translation is CASSGRDLNTEAFF.

The chain recombines TRBV9 with TRBJ2-3; 7 nucleotides line up with TRBD2. Trimming cost V 3 bases and J 4 bases; bases outside gene matches: 5. Germline lookup yields CDR1 SGDLS and CDR2 YYNGEE. CDR3 length equals 14 residues. The CDR3 loop reads CASSEGLGADTQYF. The CDR3 bases are TGTGCCAGCAGCGAAGGACTAGGCGCAGATACGCAGTATTTT.

The V and J genes are TRBV19 and TRBJ2-7, with D perhaps TRBD1 (5 bases). In germline, CDR1 is LNHDA, CDR2 SQIVND (reference sequence). V lost 5 bases to trimming and J lost 0 bases, with 11 bases between them. The CDR3 sequence is 14 residues long. The CDR3, as DNA: TGTGCCAGTAGTCCGGACAACCACTCCTACGAGCAGTACTTC. Translation: CASSPDNHSYEQYF.

The rearrangement uses TRBV28 and TRBJ2-7; no definite D call. The V end lost 2 bases, the J end lost 1 base, and 9 bases lay between the germline ends. Germline V lookup: CDR1 MDHEN, CDR2 SYDVKM. CDR3 length: 14 residues. In DNA, the CDR3 is TGTGCCAGCAGTTTAGCTCGGCGGTCCTACGAGCAGTACTTC. It yields the protein CASSLARRSYEQYF.

The chain uses TRBV11-2 and TRBJ2-5; maybe TRBD2 (5 bases). Germline V CDR1 and CDR2: SGHAT, FQNNGV. The ends were cut back, 0 bases at V and 5 bases at J, with 16 bases in the middle. The CDR3 is 16 residues long. CDR3 nucleotide sequence: TGTGCCAGCAGCTTAGATGGGGAGTCTAGATTCGAGACCCAGTACTTC. Its protein product is CASSLDGESRFETQYF.

The chain combines TRBV4-3 with TRBJ2-3; D is possibly TRBD2 (5 bases). V was clipped by 0 bases and J by 1 base, with 14 bases between them. Germline loops: CDR1 LGHNA, CDR2 YSLEER. The CDR3 is 17 residues long. The CDR3 DNA reads TGCGCCAGCAGCCAAGAGGGGAGCCCCATGGGCACAGATACGCAGTATTTT. Residues: CASSQEGSPMGTDTQYF.

This clone appeared a single time. V usage is TRBV28 and J usage is TRBJ2-5; the D gene is possibly TRBD2 (6 bases). The CDR3 extends over 13 amino acids. V was trimmed by 6 bases and J by 1 base, leaving 9 bases between them. CDR1 MDHEN and CDR2 SYDVKM come from the germline V gene. As DNA, the CDR3 is TGTGCCAGCAGAGGAGGGATCCAAGAGACCCAGTACTTC. It codes for CASRGGIQETQYF.

The chain is built from TRBV14 and TRBJ2-7, with TRBD1 matching 11 bases. V shed 1 base and J 4 bases; nucleotides not matched to a gene: 6. This CDR3 is built from 16 residues. Germline CDR1 reads SGHDN; CDR2 reads FVKESK. The CDR3 loop reads CASSQVRGQGGYEQYF. CDR3 nucleotide sequence: TGTGCCAGCAGCCAAGTCCGGGGACAGGGGGGGTACGAGCAGTACTTC. The full variable domain, in which reference TRBV14 and TRBJ2-7 provide the parts outside the CDR3, is EAGVTQFPSHSVIEKGQTVTLRCDPISGHDNLYWYRRVMGKEIKFLLHFVKESKQDESGMPNNRFLAERTGGTYSTLKVQPAELEDSGVYFCASSQVRGQGGYEQYFGPGTRLTVT.

This chain links TRBV11-2 with TRBJ2-1; D not certain. The V end was cut by 6 bases, the J end by 10 bases, with 19 bases between. CDR3 length: 14 residues. Germline loops: CDR1 SGHAT, CDR2 FQNNGV. The CDR3 protein is CASSSLGSLGEQFF. CDR3 bases: TGTGCCAGCAGTTCTCTAGGCTCCTTAGGAGAGCAGTTCTTC.

V and J are TRBV5-1 and TRBJ2-1, with 8 bases that match TRBD2. The CDR3 is 13 residues long. The J segment lost 13 bases and the V segment lost 3 bases, leaving 9 bases of the junction unmatched. Germline lookup yields CDR1 SGHRS and CDR2 YFSETQ. CDR3 nucleotide sequence: TGCGCCAGCAGCTCTCAGCGGGGGTATTTCCAGTTCTTC. Protein: CASSSQRGYFQFF.

The CDR3 sequence: CSVALDSPYEQYF. Written as DNA, the CDR3 is TGCAGCGTTGCGCTGGACAGCCCCTACGAGCAGTACTTC. The V gene is TRBV29-1, the J gene TRBJ2-7; maybe TRBD1 (6 bases). Germline CDR1 is SQVTM and CDR2 is ANQGSEA. This CDR3 comprises 13 residues. Trimming pared 4 bases from V and 2 bases from J, leaving 12 bases between.

The chain has TRBV4-1 and TRBJ1-2, with D possibly TRBD1 on 5 matching bases. The length of the CDR3 is 15 residues. Between the trimmed V and J ends, which lost 1 base and 4 bases, there was a span of 13 bases. Germline V lookup: CDR1 MGHRA, CDR2 YSYEKL. CDR3 DNA sequence: TGCGCCAGCAGCCAAGGGACTAGGGGTGGCTATGGCTACACCTTC. This translates into CASSQGTRGGYGYTF.